What follows are 15 T cell receptor beta chains derived from one specimen sequenced in a study of neurological immune-mediated disorders. TCRdb analysed the 5' RACE reads with MiXCR anew, one entry per CDR3 protein. Of tens of thousands of distinct CDR3 sequences in the sample, nearly 6% were seen once. The time point: longitudinal time-point 2. Sequencing was carried out using PBMCs. The receptor set was obtained from a woman aged 60-70 years with multiple sclerosis.

This clonotype showed up many times. This chain connects TRBV12-3 or TRBV12-4 to TRBJ2-1; 7 bases are shared with TRBD2. This CDR3 spans 14 amino acids. V gave up 4 bases and J gave up 6 bases; unmatched junction bases: 6. Written as DNA, the CDR3 is TGTGCCAGCAGTTCGTGGGGGGGTATCAATGAGCAGTTCTTC. Translation: CASSSWGGINEQFF.

Only a few counts were recorded for this clonotype. Being one base from a much bigger clone, this may be a read error. J is TRBJ2-4 and V is TRBV20-1; D gene uncertain. V lost 1 base and J lost 8, with 6 bases in between. The CDR3 contains 11 residues. The germline gives CDR1 DFQATT, CDR2 SNEGSKA (reference sequence). CDR3 loop: CSARVVYIQYF. As DNA, the CDR3 is TGCAGTGCTAGAGTTGTATACATTCAGTACTTC.

As to this clonotype: This may stem from a read error, because a much larger clone lies one nucleotide away. The chain joins TRBV29-1 to TRBJ2-1; 10 bases match TRBD2. The CDR3 is 11 residues long. CDR1 SQVTM and CDR2 ANQGSEA come from the germline V gene. In DNA, the CDR3 is TGCAGCGTTGGCCTAGCGGGGGAGCAGCTCTTC. Amino acids: CSVGLAGEQLF.

The DNA of the CDR3 is TGTGCCAGCAGCAGGGGACAGGGGAGCTATGGCTACACCTTC. It encodes CASSRGQGSYGYTF. The rearrangement uses TRBV5-6 and TRBJ1-2; 10 positions match TRBD1. J was trimmed by 4 bases and V by 4 bases; bases with no gene match: 4. The CDR3 has 14 residues. Looked up from germline, CDR1 is SGHDT and CDR2 is YYEEEE.

At least ten counts were recorded for this clonotype. The chain carries TRBV6-5 and TRBJ2-3, with D unclear. Trimming pared 4 bases from V and 7 bases from J, leaving 21 bases between. The CDR3 totals 16 residues. Germline V gene lookup returns CDR1 MNHEY and CDR2 SVGAGI. CDR3 in DNA: TGTGCCAGCAGTTCAACGCGTACCGAAGCATCTTATACGCAGTATTTT. This sequence encodes CASSSTRTEASYTQYF.

This clonotype was recorded at least ten times. One end of the junction does not line up with germline, which may come from a read error. As DNA, the CDR3 is TGTGCCACCCCCTCCCACGAGCAGTACTTC. Its translation is CATPSHEQYF. The rearrangement joins TRBV24-1 to TRBJ2-7; D gene uncertain. CDR1 and CDR2 from the germline V gene are KGHDR and SFDVKD. The CDR3 covers 10 residues.

There are many counts of this clonotype. The chain combines TRBV5-6 with TRBJ1-5; possible D gene TRBD1, 5 bases. V lost 1 base and J lost 9, with 17 bases in between. CDR3 length equals 15 residues. The germline gives CDR1 SGHDT, CDR2 YYEEEE. The DNA of the CDR3 is TGTGCCAGCAGCTTGTTGGCACAGGCCGCGGGGCCCCAGCATTTT. It codes for CASSLLAQAAGPQHF. Drawing the rest from reference TRBV5-6 and TRBJ1-5, the complete variable domain is DAGVTQSPTHLIKTRGQQVTLRCSPKSGHDTVSWYQQALGQGPQFIFQYYEEEERQRGNFPDRFSGHQFPNYSSELNVNALLLGDSALYLCASSLLAQAAGPQHFGDGTRLSIL.

In nucleotides, the CDR3 is TGTGCCAGCAGGGGACAGGGCTTGGATACGCAGTATTTT. This sequence encodes CASRGQGLDTQYF. This chain uses TRBV6-5 with TRBJ2-3; 9 positions agree with TRBD1. V dropped 6 bases and J dropped 6; count of bases not matched to a gene: 4. Germline V gene sequence: CDR1 MNHEY, CDR2 SVGAGI. CDR3 length: 13 residues.

The rearrangement uses TRBV7-2 and TRBJ2-2; 8 bases are shared with TRBD1. The CDR3 loop spans 16 amino acids. In germline, CDR1 is SGHTA, CDR2 FQGNSA. Losses at the gene ends were 5 bases for V and 6 bases for J; bases not matched to a gene: 11. CDR3 in DNA: TGTGCCAGCAGCCTTGGACAGGGACTTGCTTCCGGGGAGCTGTTTTTT. This translates into CASSLGQGLASGELFF.

This clonotype has a count of ten or more. The rearrangement links TRBV5-1 to TRBJ2-1; D is unresolved. Per germline, CDR1 SGHRS and CDR2 YFSETQ. CDR3 length: 13 amino acids. V gave up 1 base and J gave up 3 bases, with 5 bases separating them. Written as DNA, the CDR3 is TGCGCCAGCAGCTTGAGCGTCTACAATGAGCAGTTCTTC. This codes for CASSLSVYNEQFF.

There are many counts of this clonotype. The chain employs TRBV29-1 and TRBJ2-1; 12 nucleotides agree with TRBD1. This CDR3 comprises 14 residues. Unmatched junction bases numbered 5, after V lost 4 bases and J lost 7 bases. CDR1 is SQVTM and CDR2 is ANQGSEA in the germline V gene. The CDR3 sequence is CSVVLGQGANEQFF. The CDR3 DNA reads TGCAGCGTTGTCTTGGGACAGGGGGCGAATGAGCAGTTCTTC.

This clonotype was detected ten times or more. This chain connects TRBV4-1 to TRBJ2-5, with a weak D call TRBD1 (6 bases). Trimming removed 3 bases from V and 5 bases from J, with 28 bases in between. The germline V gene has CDR1 MGHRA and CDR2 YSYEKL. The CDR3 loop spans 19 amino acids. The CDR3 nucleotides read TGCGCCAGCAGCCACCCGGGAAGACGAAGAAGGGGGTATTGGGAGACCCAGTACTTC. Its translation: CASSHPGRRRRGYWETQYF.

The table lists this clonotype with many counts. The chain has TRBV5-1 and TRBJ1-5; no clear D. The germline V and J ends were trimmed by 4 bases and 0 bases, with 14 bases remaining between them. CDR1 is SGHRS, CDR2 YFSETQ, per germline. The CDR3 covers 16 residues. CDR3 nucleotide sequence: TGCGCCAGCAGCCCTGTTCCGGTGAATAGCAATCAGCCCCAGCATTTT. Residues: CASSPVPVNSNQPQHF.

This clonotype has ten or more counts. Here the CDR3 reads CASSGTVTGELFF. The CDR3 bases are TGCGCCAGCAGCGGAACAGTTACCGGGGAGCTGTTTTTT. The chain links TRBV5-1 to TRBJ2-2; D is unclear. The CDR3 extends over 13 amino acids. CDR1 is SGHRS, CDR2 YFSETQ, per germline. V lost 4 bases, J lost 5 bases, and 9 bases lay in between.

Many counts were recorded for this clonotype. The chain links TRBV7-9 to TRBJ1-4, with 7 bases aligning to TRBD1. With V trimmed by 6 bases and J by 4 bases, 5 bases remained unmatched. The CDR3 is 14 amino acids. Germline-derived CDR1 and CDR2 are SEHNR and FQNEAQ (reference sequence). The CDR3 reads CASRPGQVNEKLFF. Here the CDR3 DNA reads TGTGCCAGCAGACCAGGACAGGTTAATGAAAAACTGTTTTTT.